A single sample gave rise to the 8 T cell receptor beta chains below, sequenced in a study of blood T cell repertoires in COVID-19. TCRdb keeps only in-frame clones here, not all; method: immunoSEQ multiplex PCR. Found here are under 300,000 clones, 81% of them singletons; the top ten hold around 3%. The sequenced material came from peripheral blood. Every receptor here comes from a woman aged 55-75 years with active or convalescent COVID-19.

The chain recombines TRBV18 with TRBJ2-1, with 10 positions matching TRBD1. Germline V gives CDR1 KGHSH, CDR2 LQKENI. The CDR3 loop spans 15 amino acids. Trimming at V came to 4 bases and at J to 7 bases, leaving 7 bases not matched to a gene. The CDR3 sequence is CASSLGQGGANEQFF. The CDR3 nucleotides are TGTGCCAGCTCACTCGGACAGGGGGGGGCTAATGAGCAGTTCTTC.

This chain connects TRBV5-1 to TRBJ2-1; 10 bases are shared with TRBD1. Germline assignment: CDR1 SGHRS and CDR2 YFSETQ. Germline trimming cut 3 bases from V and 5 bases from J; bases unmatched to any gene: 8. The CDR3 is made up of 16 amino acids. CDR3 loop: CASSSHTGTGDNEQFF. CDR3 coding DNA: TGCGCCAGCAGCTCACACACCGGGACAGGGGACAATGAGCAGTTCTTC.

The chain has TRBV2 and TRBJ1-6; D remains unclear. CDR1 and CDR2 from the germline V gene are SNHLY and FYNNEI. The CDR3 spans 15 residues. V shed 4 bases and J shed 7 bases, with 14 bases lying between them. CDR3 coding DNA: TGTGCCAGCAGTGGAACGGGATACTTAAATTCACCCCTCCACTTT. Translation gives CASSGTGYLNSPLHF.

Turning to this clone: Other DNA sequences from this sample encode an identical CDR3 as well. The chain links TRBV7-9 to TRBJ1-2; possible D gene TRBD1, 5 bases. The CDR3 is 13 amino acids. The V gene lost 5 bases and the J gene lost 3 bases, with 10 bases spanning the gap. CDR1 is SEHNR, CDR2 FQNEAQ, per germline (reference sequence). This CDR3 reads CASSLSTDYGYTF. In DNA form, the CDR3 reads TGTGCCAGCAGCCTTTCGACAGACTATGGCTACACCTTC.

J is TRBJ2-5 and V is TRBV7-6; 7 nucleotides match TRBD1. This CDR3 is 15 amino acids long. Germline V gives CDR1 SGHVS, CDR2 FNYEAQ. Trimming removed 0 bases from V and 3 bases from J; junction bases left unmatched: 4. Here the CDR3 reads CASSLAVTGEETQYF. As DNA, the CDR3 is TGTGCCAGCAGCTTAGCTGTCACAGGGGAAGAGACCCAGTACTTC.

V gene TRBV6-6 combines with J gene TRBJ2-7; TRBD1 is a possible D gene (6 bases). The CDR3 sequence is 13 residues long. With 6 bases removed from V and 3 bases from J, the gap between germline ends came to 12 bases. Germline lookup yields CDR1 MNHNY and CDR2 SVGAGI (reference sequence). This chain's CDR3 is CASSPGDLYEQYF. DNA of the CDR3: TGTGCCAGCAGCCCAGGGGATCTCTACGAGCAGTACTTC.

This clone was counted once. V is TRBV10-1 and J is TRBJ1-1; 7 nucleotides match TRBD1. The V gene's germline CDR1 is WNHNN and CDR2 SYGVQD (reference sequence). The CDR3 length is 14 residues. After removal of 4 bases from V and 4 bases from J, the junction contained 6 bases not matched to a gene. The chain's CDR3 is CASSVRQGGTEAFF. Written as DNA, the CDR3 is TGCGCCAGCAGTGTGAGACAGGGCGGCACTGAAGCTTTCTTT.

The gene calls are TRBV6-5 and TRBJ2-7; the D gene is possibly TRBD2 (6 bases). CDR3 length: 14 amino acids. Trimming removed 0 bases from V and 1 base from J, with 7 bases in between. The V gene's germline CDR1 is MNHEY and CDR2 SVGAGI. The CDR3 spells CASSYSGGSYEQYF. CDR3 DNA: TGTGCCAGCAGTTACTCGGGAGGTTCCTACGAGCAGTACTTC.